The rows below give T cell receptor beta chains drawn from one sample of a study of blood T cell repertoires in COVID-19. Assay used: immunoSEQ multiplex PCR; TCRdb lists only in-frame clones, some missing. Of about 130,000 clones in the sample, roughly four fifths were seen once. The specimen was peripheral blood. These receptors were collected from a man between 60 and 70 years old with acute or convalescent COVID-19. Each CDR3 is given with its conserved first and last residue. A D gene is named only where the DNA matches it firmly. For some rows the clone size is stated as once, few or many, or as a class when expanded; others skip it.

d_call j_call clone_size v_call cdr3_nt cdr3_aa
TRBD2 TRBJ2-3 . TRBV27 TGTGCCAGCACTACTAGCGGGAGGACAGATACGCAGTATTTT CASTTSGRTDTQYF
TRBD2 TRBJ2-1 once TRBV7-8 TGTGCCAGCAGCCTCGGGACTAGTATGGGCAATGAGCAGTTCTTC CASSLGTSMGNEQFF
. TRBJ2-5 . TRBV28 TGTGCCAGCAGTTTATTGGCCCCCGGGGCCCAGTACTTC CASSLLAPGAQYF
. TRBJ1-5 . TRBV2 TGTGCCAGCAGCCCAGAATTCAATCAGCCCCAGCATTTT CASSPEFNQPQHF
. TRBJ1-3 . TRBV9 TGTGCCAGCAGCGCCAGGGCTTCTGGAAACACCATATATTTT CASSARASGNTIYF
TRBD2 TRBJ2-5 . TRBV30 TGTGCCTGGAGCCCGGGACTAGCGGGAGTAGAGACCCAGTACTTC CAWSPGLAGVETQYF
TRBD1 TRBJ2-2 . TRBV11-2 TGTGCCAGCAGCTTAACCAGGGGGTCGGCCGGGGAGCTGTTTTTT CASSLTRGSAGELFF
. TRBJ1-3 . TRBV21-1 TGTGCCAGCAGCAAGACTTCCCCCGGGACAGGGAACGGCCGAGGAAACACCATATATTTT CASSKTSPGTGNGRGNTIYF
. TRBJ2-7 . TRBV7-2 TGTGCCAGCAGCCCGTTAGGGAGCAAAGCCGAGCAGTACTTC CASSPLGSKAEQYF
TRBD1 TRBJ1-1 . TRBV18 TGTGCCAGCTCACCACTCCCCCCGCGACAGGGAGTGAAAACTGAAGCTTTCTTT CASSPLPPRQGVKTEAFF
. TRBJ1-5 . TRBV30 TGTGCCTGGAGTGCAAGCGGACAGTTTAGGCAGCCCCAGCATTTT CAWSASGQFRQPQHF
TRBD1 TRBJ1-5 . TRBV18 TGTGCCAGCTCACTCGGACAGGGCGAGTATCAGCCCCAGCATTTT CASSLGQGEYQPQHF
. TRBJ2-7 . TRBV14 TGTGCCAGCAGCCCGCGGGACAGCTCCTACGAGCAGTACTTC CASSPRDSSYEQYF
. TRBJ2-2 . TRBV13 TGTGCCAGCAGTTTACCTGGCGGCCCCGGGGAGCTGTTTTTT CASSLPGGPGELFF
. TRBJ1-5 . TRBV19 TGTGCCAGTAGTATCGTCACTTCGAATCAGCCCCAGCATTTT CASSIVTSNQPQHF
TRBD1 TRBJ2-7 few TRBV30 TGTGCCTGGACCCGGGACAGGGCGTTTAACCCCTCCTACGAGCAGTACTTC CAWTRDRAFNPSYEQYF
. TRBJ2-5 . TRBV28 TGTGCCAGCAGTTTAGGTAGCGCGTACCAAGAGACCCAGTACTTC CASSLGSAYQETQYF
. TRBJ1-1 . TRBV2 TGTGCCAGCAGTCCCACTACGGGCACTGAAGCTTTCTTT CASSPTTGTEAFF
. TRBJ2-7 . TRBV18 TGTGCCAGCTCACCAGCGGGACGGTCTATCGAGCAGTACTTC CASSPAGRSIEQYF
. TRBJ1-5 . TRBV6-6 TGTGCCAGCAGTAGGGGGATCGGTCAGCCCCAGCATTTT CASSRGIGQPQHF
TRBD2 TRBJ2-3 few TRBV13 TGTGCCAGCAGCTTAGTGGGACTAGCGGGAGTTACTGATACGCAGTATTTT CASSLVGLAGVTDTQYF
. TRBJ2-1 . TRBV9 TGTGCCAGCAGCGTAGTGGCAGGCTCCTACAATGAGCAGTTCTTC CASSVVAGSYNEQFF
. TRBJ1-1 . TRBV10-3 TGTGCCATCAGTGAGTCTATGGGGCTGAACACTGAAGCTTTCTTT CAISESMGLNTEAFF
TRBD1 TRBJ1-2 . TRBV27 TGTGCCAGCAGTCCACAGGGGACCTATGGCTACACCTTC CASSPQGTYGYTF
TRBD1 TRBJ1-6 . TRBV5-1 TGCGCCAGCAGCCCCACCCCGGTGGACAGGCAATCGTCACCCCTCCACTTT CASSPTPVDRQSSPLHF
. TRBJ2-3 . TRBV23-1 TGCGCCAGCAGTCAATCCCTGACAAAACCAATAGCAGATACGCAGTATTTT CASSQSLTKPIADTQYF
. TRBJ2-7 once TRBV3-1/TRBV3-2 TGTGCCAGCAGCCCCCTAGGCGGGCTCATAGAGCAGTACTTC CASSPLGGLIEQYF
. TRBJ1-5 . TRBV28 TGTGCCTCCGGCCGGGGGTGGAATCAGCCCCAGCATTTT CASGRGWNQPQHF
. TRBJ1-5 . TRBV2 TGTGCCAGCAACAGGGATAGCAATCAGCCCCAGCATTTT CASNRDSNQPQHF
. TRBJ2-4 . TRBV28 TGTGGAACAGGGAAAAACATTCAGTACTTC CGTGKNIQYF
TRBD1 TRBJ1-1 . TRBV12-3/TRBV12-4 TGTGCCAGCAGCCCCGACAGGGTCACTGAAGCTTTCTTT CASSPDRVTEAFF
. TRBJ2-1 . TRBV18 TGTGCCAGCTCACCACCGGACATGGAATACAATGAGCAGTTCTTC CASSPPDMEYNEQFF
. TRBJ2-7 few TRBV7-9 TGTGCCAGCAGCTTAGTTTCCCTATTCCACGAGCAGTACTTC CASSLVSLFHEQYF
TRBD1 TRBJ2-7 . TRBV5-4 TGTGCCAGCAGATCCCGGGACAGACCCTACGAGCAGTACTTC CASRSRDRPYEQYF
. TRBJ1-4 few TRBV19 TGTGCCAGTAGTATAGACAGGCAACCAAATGAAAAACTGTTTTTT CASSIDRQPNEKLFF
TRBD2 TRBJ2-1 . TRBV30 TGTGCCTGGAATGGACTAGCGGGAGTATCCCACAATGAGCAGTTCTTC CAWNGLAGVSHNEQFF
. TRBJ1-2 . TRBV19 TGTGCCAGTAAGCGAGGCGGGACGGATTTCATCTATGGCTACACCTTC CASKRGGTDFIYGYTF
TRBD1 TRBJ1-2 . TRBV5-1 TGCGCCAGCAGCCCTGGGACAGCTAACTATGGCTACACCTTC CASSPGTANYGYTF
TRBD1 TRBJ1-1 . TRBV7-9 TGTGCCAGCAGCCCAGACAGGGATCGTCGTCTGTTCTTT CASSPDRDRRLFF
. TRBJ2-1 few TRBV11-2 TGTGCCAGCAGCTTTAGCTATGAGCAGTTCTTC CASSFSYEQFF
. TRBJ2-7 . TRBV2 TGTGCCAGCAGTGAAGCGGTAAACTTAGATTACGAGCAGTACTTC CASSEAVNLDYEQYF
. TRBJ2-5 . TRBV29-1 TGCAGCGTTATGTTCCTAGAGACCCAGTACTTC CSVMFLETQYF
. TRBJ1-5 . TRBV6-5 TGTGCCAGCAGAACCAGGAGGGATCAGCCCCAGCATTTT CASRTRRDQPQHF
TRBD2 TRBJ2-2 . TRBV2 TGTGCCAGCAGCGGAGCTAGCGGGAGAAACACCGGGGAGCTGTTTTTT CASSGASGRNTGELFF
TRBD2 TRBJ2-2 . TRBV30 TGTGCCTGGTCGGGGCTAGCGGGAGTCGGCGGGGAGCTGTTTTTT CAWSGLAGVGGELFF
. TRBJ1-6 . TRBV7-9 TGTGCCAGCAGCTTAGTACAGGCGAATTCACCCCTCCACTTT CASSLVQANSPLHF
. TRBJ1-1 . TRBV27 TGTGCCAGCAGTTTAATCAGGGCCGAGACTGAAGCTTTCTTT CASSLIRAETEAFF
. TRBJ2-1 . TRBV24-1 TGTGCCACCAGTGATATCAGGAGAGCGGTAAATGAGCAGTTCTTC CATSDIRRAVNEQFF
. TRBJ2-7 . TRBV18 TGTGCCAGCTCACCACCCGCAGGGATTTACGAGCAGTACTTC CASSPPAGIYEQYF
TRBD1 TRBJ1-1 . TRBV10-3 TGTGCCATCAAAGGACAGGGCCCGCTGGGGGCTTTCTTT CAIKGQGPLGAFF